These 27 T cell receptor beta chains were sequenced from one sample in a study of blood T cells in healthy people across ages. Primers used in a second PCR of roughly 6 to 12 cycles were a sample-barcoded 5' primer and a J-beta primer mix. TCRdb recomputed calls from the 5' RACE reads with MiXCR, one row per CDR3 protein. The table has approximately 790,000 distinct CDR3 sequences, roughly 60% seen once. Sequencing input: blood. The receptor source for this set is a man aged 25-45 years in good health.

In nucleotides, the CDR3 is TGTGCCACCAGTGTGGGCCAACTAAGTGGGGATACGCAGTATTTT. Translating it yields CATSVGQLSGDTQYF. The chain is built from TRBV24-1 and TRBJ2-3; unclear D gene. The germline V gene has CDR1 KGHDR and CDR2 SFDVKD. Trimming stripped 5 bases from V and 6 bases from J, with 17 bases between. This CDR3 comprises 15 residues.

The rearrangement joins TRBV7-2 to TRBJ2-1, with D uncertain. Trimming pared 0 bases from V and 6 bases from J, leaving 9 bases between. Germline lookup yields CDR1 SGHTA and CDR2 FQGNSA. The CDR3 length is 14 residues. For the CDR3, the DNA is TGTGCCAGCAGCTTAGCCCCTCCCCTCAATGAGCAGTTCTTC. This gives the protein CASSLAPPLNEQFF.

The chain links TRBV6-5 to TRBJ1-2; D not resolved. Germline V gives CDR1 MNHEY, CDR2 SVGAGI. The CDR3 extends over 13 amino acids. The V end was cut by 5 bases, the J end by 4 bases, with 11 bases between. The CDR3 region has the DNA TGTGCCAGCAGTAACCCCCCTTTCTATGGCTACACCTTC. Its translation: CASSNPPFYGYTF.

J is TRBJ2-5 and V is TRBV6-2 or TRBV6-3; the match to TRBD1 covers 11 bases. The CDR3 extends over 16 amino acids. CDR1 is MNHEY, CDR2 SVGEGT, per germline. V dropped 5 bases and J dropped 0; count of bases not matched to a gene: 5. The CDR3 spells CASSTWGQGDQETQYF. In DNA, the CDR3 is TGTGCCAGCAGTACGTGGGGACAGGGGGACCAAGAGACCCAGTACTTC.

This clonotype appeared a few times. The chain combines TRBV9 with TRBJ2-4; D might be TRBD2 (6 bases). TRBJ2-5 explains the end of the DNA better; the J call may be wrong. This CDR3 has 16 amino acids. CDR1 and CDR2 (germline): SGDLS, YYNGEE. CDR3 amino acids: CASSATTRDSPETQYF. The CDR3 DNA sequence: TGTGCCAGCAGCGCTACCACCCGGGACTCCCCAGAGACCCAGTACTTC.

Here the CDR3 reads CASSLSRETQFF. The CDR3 region has the DNA TGCGCCAGCAGCTTGTCCAGGGAGACCCAGTTCTTC. The chain combines TRBV5-1 with TRBJ2-5; perhaps D is TRBD1 or TRBD2 (5 bases each). Matching the DNA end better, TRBJ2-1 makes the J call doubtful. Germline V gene lookup returns CDR1 SGHRS and CDR2 YFSETQ. The CDR3 runs 12 residues.

This clonotype was picked up a small number of times. The gene calls are TRBV6-2 or TRBV6-3 and TRBJ2-3, with D possibly called TRBD1 or TRBD2 (6 bases each). The germline V gene encodes CDR1 MNHEY and CDR2 SVGEGT. The V gene lost 7 bases and the J gene lost 0 bases, with 11 bases spanning the gap. The CDR3 is made up of 14 amino acids. CDR3 bases: TGTGCCAGCAACACGGGGGCCAGCACAGATACGCAGTATTTT. This sequence encodes CASNTGASTDTQYF.

The chain joins TRBV4-3 to TRBJ1-2, with D unclear. Looked up from germline, CDR1 is LGHNA and CDR2 is YSLEER. V was pared by 0 bases and J by 4 bases, with 6 bases between. This CDR3 has 13 amino acids. The chain's CDR3 is CASSQDYAYGYTF. The CDR3 DNA reads TGCGCCAGCAGCCAAGATTATGCCTATGGCTACACCTTC.

The chain links TRBV7-2 to TRBJ2-3; TRBD1 is a possible D gene (6 bases). The CDR3 totals 15 residues. The V gene's germline CDR1 is SGHTA and CDR2 FQGNSA. V gave up 0 bases and J gave up 6 bases, with 13 bases separating them. CDR3 coding DNA: TGTGCCAGCAGCTTAGCGGGGGCGTATAGGGATACGCAGTATTTT. Translation: CASSLAGAYRDTQYF.

V usage is TRBV7-3 and J usage is TRBJ2-3, with D perhaps matching TRBD2 (6 bases). There are 15 residues in the CDR3. CDR1 is SGHTA and CDR2 is FQGTGA in the germline V gene. Deletions cut 1 base from V and 4 bases from J, with 12 bases between. DNA of the CDR3: TGTGCCAGCAGCTTAATCGGCGGGGACCCAGATACGCAGTATTTT. Translated: CASSLIGGDPDTQYF. The full variable domain, its missing parts supplied by reference TRBV7-3 and TRBJ2-3, is GAGVSQTPSNKVTEKGKYVELRCDPISGHTALYWYRQSLGQGPEFLIYFQGTGAADDSGLPNDRFFAVRPEGSVSTLKIQRTERGDSAVYLCASSLIGGDPDTQYFGPGTRLTVL.

The chain combines TRBV12-3 or TRBV12-4 with TRBJ2-1; possibly TRBD1 for D (6 bases). Trimming pared 4 bases from V and 14 bases from J, leaving 15 bases between. The CDR3 consists of 12 residues. CDR3 sequence (DNA): TGTGCCAGCAGTTCGAACAGGGACACGGAGTTCTTC. Its translation is CASSSNRDTEFF.

The gene calls are TRBV11-1 and TRBJ2-3; TRBD1 aligns across 9 bases. After removal of 4 bases from V and 6 bases from J, the junction contained 8 bases not matched to a gene. The germline gives CDR1 SGHAT, CDR2 FQDESV (reference sequence). The CDR3 is 15 amino acids. CDR3 loop: CASSSQGALGDTQYF. In DNA form, the CDR3 reads TGTGCCAGCAGCTCACAGGGGGCGTTGGGGGATACGCAGTATTTT.

Only one count was recorded for this clonotype. A single base separates this from a much larger clone, so it may be a read error. The chain carries TRBV7-9 and TRBJ2-7; no definite D call. V was trimmed by 5 bases and J by 7 bases, leaving 12 bases between them. Germline-derived CDR1 and CDR2 are SEHNR and FQNEAQ (reference sequence). The CDR3 runs to 12 residues. Here the CDR3 DNA reads TGTGCCAGCAGCCCCGATCTCCGTGAGCAGTACTTC. This gives the protein CASSPDLREQYF.

This clonotype was counted only a few times. The rearrangement joins TRBV5-1 to TRBJ2-5; TRBD1 agrees at 7 bases. The DNA matches TRBJ2-7 better at its end, which makes the J call doubtful. CDR3 length: 14 amino acids. Per germline, CDR1 SGHRS and CDR2 YFSETQ. The DNA for the CDR3 is TGCGCCAGCAGCTTGGGACAGGGTAAGGACGAGCAGTACTTC. Its protein product is CASSLGQGKDEQYF.

This chain uses TRBV20-1 with TRBJ1-2; 7 nucleotides match TRBD1. Looked up from germline, CDR1 is DFQATT and CDR2 is SNEGSKA (reference sequence). There are 17 residues in the CDR3. The trim removed 6 bases at V and 3 bases at J, leaving 19 bases unmatched. The CDR3 DNA follows: TGCAGTGCCCAAGTCCCGGGACAGCGAATCAACCACTATGGCTACACCTTC. Protein sequence: CSAQVPGQRINHYGYTF.

About this clonotype itself: As the CDR3 is not closed by the conserved phenylalanine or tryptophan, this likely results from a read error. The chain joins TRBV29-1 to TRBJ2-7; D perhaps matches TRBD1 (5 bases). CDR3 length equals 14 residues. V gave up 2 bases and J gave up 0 bases, with 11 bases separating them. CDR1 and CDR2 from the germline V gene are SQVTM and ANQGSEA. CDR3 sequence reads: CSVESGFSSYEQYS. In DNA form, the CDR3 reads TGCAGCGTTGAATCAGGGTTTAGCTCCTACGAGCAGTACTCC.

V is TRBV2 and J is TRBJ1-2; 9 nucleotides line up with TRBD1. The ends lost 10 bases at V and 6 bases at J; junction bases unmatched: 3. CDR1 SNHLY and CDR2 FYNNEI come from the germline V gene. This CDR3 has 11 residues. CDR3 residues: CANNRGHGYTF. The CDR3 DNA reads TGTGCCAACAACAGGGGGCATGGCTACACCTTC.

J is TRBJ2-1 and V is TRBV7-9; the match to TRBD2 covers 13 bases. CDR3 length: 18 amino acids. Germline CDR1 and CDR2: SEHNR and FQNEAQ (reference sequence). Losses at the gene ends were 3 bases for V and 7 bases for J; bases not matched to a gene: 12. The CDR3 DNA sequence: TGTGCCAGCAGCTTCTGGACTAGCGGGGGACTTAGGGGAAATGAGCAGTTCTTC. This translates into CASSFWTSGGLRGNEQFF.

This sequence joins TRBV2 and TRBJ2-1, with D perhaps TRBD2 (6 bases). The CDR3 spans 15 residues. Between the trimmed V and J ends, which lost 3 bases and 1 base, there was a span of 10 bases. Per germline, CDR1 SNHLY and CDR2 FYNNEI. The CDR3 nucleotides are TGTGCCAGCAGTGAGCGGGGTTTTTCCTACAATGAGCAGTTCTTC. This encodes CASSERGFSYNEQFF. The full variable domain, in which reference TRBV2 and TRBJ2-1 provide the parts outside the CDR3, is EPEVTQTPSHQVTQMGQEVILRCVPISNHLYFYWYRQILGQKVEFLVSFYNNEISEKSEIFDDQFSVERPDGSNFTLKIRSTKLEDSAMYFCASSERGFSYNEQFFGPGTRLTVL.

CDR3 region: CASSTSGESATGELFF. CDR3 coding DNA: TGTGCCAGCAGCACGAGCGGGGAGTCGGCCACCGGGGAGCTGTTTTTT. V usage is TRBV9 and J usage is TRBJ2-2; 7 positions match TRBD2. Germline lookup yields CDR1 SGDLS and CDR2 YYNGEE. V gave up 4 bases and J gave up 4 bases; unmatched junction bases: 10. CDR3 size: 16 residues.

This chain links TRBV28 with TRBJ2-4, with D hard to call. Germline CDR1 MDHEN, CDR2 SYDVKM. Trimming stripped 6 bases from V and 1 base from J, with 13 bases between. The CDR3 totals 15 residues. In DNA, the CDR3 is TGTGCCAGCAGCGAATCCGTAGGGGCCAAAAACATTCAGTACTTC. It codes for CASSESVGAKNIQYF.

The chain carries TRBV29-1 and TRBJ2-7, with TRBD1 identical over 8 bases. The CDR3 totals 14 residues. The V segment lost 3 bases and the J segment 9 bases; nucleotides outside the gene matches: 13. Germline V gene sequence: CDR1 SQVTM, CDR2 ANQGSEA. CDR3 residues: CSVDRSQGAGGQYF. The DNA for the CDR3 is TGCAGCGTTGATCGAAGCCAGGGGGCCGGGGGGCAGTACTTC.

The chain is built from TRBV15 and TRBJ1-4; 12 bases line up with TRBD1. The CDR3 has 16 residues. The trim removed 3 bases at V and 7 bases at J, leaving 6 bases unmatched. Germline-derived CDR1 and CDR2 are LNHNV and YYDKDF (reference sequence). CDR3 region: CATSRGQGANGEKLFF. DNA for the CDR3: TGTGCCACCAGCAGGGGACAGGGGGCGAATGGTGAAAAACTGTTTTTT.

V and J are TRBV7-9 and TRBJ2-1; no clear D. Germline V lookup: CDR1 SEHNR, CDR2 FQNEAQ (reference sequence). The CDR3 extends over 14 amino acids. V shed 0 bases and J shed 8 bases, with 11 bases lying between them. CDR3 bases: TGTGCCAGCAGCTTAGCCAGGCGTGGGGATGAGCAGTTCTTC. Residues: CASSLARRGDEQFF.

The J gene is TRBJ2-1, the V gene TRBV20-1; 9 nucleotides match TRBD2. The closer fit of TRBJ2-7 to the DNA end suggests the J call may be wrong. CDR1 is DFQATT and CDR2 is SNEGSKA in the germline V gene (reference sequence). There are 15 residues in the CDR3. CDR3 nucleotide sequence: TGCAGTGCTAGCTTAGCGGGGGTCTCCTACAATGAGCAGTACTTC. Translating it yields CSASLAGVSYNEQYF.

The V call is TRBV29-1, the J call TRBJ2-5, with D possibly being TRBD2 (5 bases). The CDR3 has 13 amino acids. Germline CDR1 reads SQVTM; CDR2 reads ANQGSEA. V was cut by 5 bases and J by 5 bases, with 15 bases left in between. The CDR3 protein is CSVQRELDETQYF. In nucleotides, the CDR3 is TGCAGCGTTCAAAGGGAGCTAGACGAGACCCAGTACTTC.

Details on this clonotype: One end of the junction fails to match germline, which may point to a read error. V usage is TRBV4-2 and J usage is TRBJ2-3; 10 bases fit TRBD2. There are 16 residues in the CDR3. The germline V gene encodes CDR1 LGHNA and CDR2 YNFKEQ. CDR3 coding DNA: TGTGCTAGCAGCCAAGCACTAGCGGGGAGGACAGATACGCAGTATTTT. Translating gives CASSQALAGRTDTQYF.